The clone carrying this T cell receptor beta chain was recorded at least ten times. The data originate from a study of early T cells in non-severe SARS-CoV-2 infection. This CDR3 is 18 amino acids long. MiXCR was run by TCRdb on the 5' RACE reads, yielding one entry per CDR3 protein. The table includes roughly 52,000 distinct CDR3 sequences, about 6.4% detected once. The J gene is TRBJ2-6, the V gene TRBV21-1; the table calls TRBD1, which could not be checked here. TRBV21-1 is described as a pseudogene. The receptor's source is an adult who was a healthcare worker with PCR-confirmed SARS-CoV-2 infection or an uninfected control (not recorded which). The sample consisted of whole blood, taken at baseline. Here the CDR3 DNA reads TGTGCCAGCAGCAAAGAGGGGAACAGCTTCTCTGGGGCCAACGTCCTGACTTTC. It specifies CASSKEGNSFSGANVLTF.